The 6 T cell receptor beta chains reported below all come from one sample, sequenced in a study of T-cell memory formation after mild COVID-19. TCRdb processed the 5' RACE reads anew with MiXCR; each CDR3 protein has one entry. Seen here are around 450,000 distinct CDR3 sequences, 20% observed once, and the top ten hold 8.4%. Material: PBMCs or a T cell subset sorted from them (not recorded which). These receptors came from an adult woman who had mild COVID-19 (a few samples of this study predate the infection). Cell type and time point are not known.

This clonotype was observed a handful of times. The rearrangement joins TRBV14 to TRBJ1-2; unclear D gene. V was trimmed by 4 bases and J by 5 bases, leaving 17 bases between them. This CDR3 comprises 15 residues. Germline V gene lookup returns CDR1 SGHDN and CDR2 FVKESK. CDR3 DNA sequence: TGTGCCAGCAGCCCATCATCCCCCATTTTATATGGCTACACCTTC. Translation: CASSPSSPILYGYTF.

This clonotype was detected a few times. This chain connects TRBV2 to TRBJ2-2; D is perhaps TRBD2 (5 bases). The CDR3 totals 13 residues. The germline V gene has CDR1 SNHLY and CDR2 FYNNEI. Trimming stripped 4 bases from V and 7 bases from J, with 10 bases between. The DNA of the CDR3 is TGTGCCAGCAGTGGCGGCGGGCTCGGGGAGCTGTTTTTT. Amino acid sequence: CASSGGGLGELFF.

This clonotype is a singleton in its sample. The genes are TRBV6-2 or TRBV6-3 and TRBJ1-1; no clear D. The CDR3 spans 13 residues. Germline CDR1 reads MNHEY; CDR2 reads SVGEGT. Trimming took off 0 bases at V and 4 bases at J, with 6 bases between the two ends. The CDR3 nucleotides read TGTGCCAGCAGTTACTCGGGGTTCACTGAAGCTTTCTTT. This codes for CASSYSGFTEAFF.

This clonotype was seen a few times. The chain recombines TRBV20-1 with TRBJ2-3, with D possibly being TRBD2 (6 bases). The V gene's germline CDR1 is DFQATT and CDR2 SNEGSKA (reference sequence). CDR3 length: 15 residues. Trimming shortened V by 4 bases and J by 3 bases, and 17 bases separated the two germline ends. The DNA for the CDR3 is TGCAGTGCTATTACAACCTGGGGGGAAACAGATACGCAGTATTTT. Amino acid sequence: CSAITTWGETDTQYF.

This chain links TRBV6-2 or TRBV6-3 with TRBJ2-1; the match to TRBD2 covers 13 bases. The germline V gene encodes CDR1 MNHEY and CDR2 SVGEGT. The CDR3 is made up of 15 amino acids. V shed 6 bases and J 9 bases; nucleotides not matched to a gene: 8. The DNA of the CDR3 is TGTGCCAGCAGCCCTCCGGGACTAGCGGGACGTGAGCAGTTCTTC. This translates into CASSPPGLAGREQFF.

The chain recombines TRBV2 with TRBJ2-3; D may be TRBD2 (6 bases). CDR3 length equals 17 residues. In germline, CDR1 is SNHLY, CDR2 FYNNEI. Trimming removed 1 base at V and 1 base at J, with 15 bases between. This CDR3 reads CASSEGLDGWGTDTQYF. Here the CDR3 DNA reads TGTGCCAGCAGTGAAGGACTAGACGGATGGGGCACAGATACGCAGTATTTT.